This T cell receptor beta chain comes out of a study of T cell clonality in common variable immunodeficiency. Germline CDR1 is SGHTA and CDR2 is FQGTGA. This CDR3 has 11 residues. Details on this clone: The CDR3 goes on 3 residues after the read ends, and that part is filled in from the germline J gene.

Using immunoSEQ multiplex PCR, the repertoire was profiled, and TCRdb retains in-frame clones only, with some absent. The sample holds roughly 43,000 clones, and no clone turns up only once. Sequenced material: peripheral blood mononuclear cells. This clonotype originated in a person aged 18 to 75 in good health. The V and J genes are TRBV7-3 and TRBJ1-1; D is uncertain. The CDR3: CASSLGGVAFF. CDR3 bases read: TGTGCCAGCAGCTTAGGCGGTGTA. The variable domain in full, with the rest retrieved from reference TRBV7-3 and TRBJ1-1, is GAGVSQTPSNKVTEKGKYVELRCDPISGHTALYWYRQSLGQGPEFLIYFQGTGAADDSGLPNDRFFAVRPEGSVSTLKIQRTERGDSAVYLCASSLGGVAFFGQGTRLTVV.